These 5 T cell receptor beta chains originate from one sample sequenced in a study of T cell responses to AZD1222 COVID-19 vaccine. Data came from immunoSEQ multiplex PCR; TCRdb stores just in-frame clones and leaves some out. The table includes about 130,000 clones, about nine tenths detected once. Here the sequenced sample was peripheral blood, taken 28 days after the second AZD1222 dose. These receptors were obtained from an adult who received the AZD1222 COVID-19 vaccine.

V is TRBV5-6 and J is TRBJ2-7, with D possibly being TRBD2 (5 bases). CDR1 SGHDT and CDR2 YYEEEE come from the germline V gene. The V gene lost 1 base and the J gene lost 6 bases, with 5 bases spanning the gap. The CDR3 is made up of 11 amino acids. This CDR3 is CASSLTSEQYF. The CDR3 DNA is TGTGCCAGCAGCTTGACTAGCGAGCAGTACTTC.

J is TRBJ2-1 and V is TRBV9, with D perhaps matching TRBD1 or TRBD2 (5 bases each). V was clipped by 1 base and J by 4 bases, with 9 bases between them. Germline V gives CDR1 SGDLS, CDR2 YYNGEE. The CDR3 is 14 residues long. The CDR3: CASSVSGGYNEQFF. CDR3 in DNA: TGTGCCAGCAGCGTATCTGGGGGTTACAATGAGCAGTTCTTC.

This chain uses TRBV5-4 with TRBJ1-6, with a weak D call TRBD1 (6 bases). CDR1 and CDR2 from the germline V gene are SGHNT and YYREEE (reference sequence). The CDR3 is 16 residues long. Trimming removed 7 bases from V and 8 bases from J, with 22 bases in between. CDR3 coding DNA: TGTGCCAGCGGTTACAGGGAATCGACGTCGTATTCACCCCTCCACTTT. Protein: CASGYRESTSYSPLHF.

V usage is TRBV2 and J usage is TRBJ1-1; D possibly corresponds to TRBD1 (6 bases). Looked up from germline, CDR1 is SNHLY and CDR2 is FYNNEI. This CDR3 spans 13 amino acids. Trimming left V 7 bases short and J 4 bases short, with 13 bases between. The CDR3 sequence is CASTGGRGTEAFF. The CDR3 nucleotides read TGTGCCAGCACTGGGGGCAGGGGCACTGAAGCTTTCTTT.

The chain links TRBV3-1 (or the pseudogene TRBV3-2) to TRBJ1-1; tentatively, D is TRBD1 (6 bases). The CDR3 consists of 15 residues. Germline V gene data show CDR1 as LGHDT and CDR2 as YNNKEL (reference sequence). Trimming pared 0 bases from V and 5 bases from J, leaving 13 bases between. CDR3 amino acids: CASSQDTGRRTEAFF. For the CDR3, the DNA is TGTGCCAGCAGCCAAGATACAGGGCGAAGGACTGAAGCTTTCTTT.